The rows below give T cell receptor beta chains drawn from one sample of a study of control samples from healthy donors and cancer patients. Assay: immunoSEQ multiplex PCR; the TCRdb copy retains only in-frame clones and omits some. The data contain roughly 170,000 clones, 80% to 95% of them singletons. The sequencing input was blood. The receptors were sampled from a middle-aged woman in good health. CDR3s include the opening cysteine and the closing phenylalanine or tryptophan. A D gene is named only where the DNA matches it firmly. The size field is filled for only some rows; it gives once, few, many or a size class.

CDR3: CASSIAGDYEQYF
DNA: TGTGCCAGCAGCATTGCAGGGGACTACGAGCAGTACTTC
size: -
D: -
V: TRBV7-2
J: TRBJ2-7

CDR3: CASSYSSGRPKQYF
DNA: TGTGCCAGCAGCTACTCCTCAGGCCGTCCGAAGCAGTACTTC
size: -
D: -
V: TRBV5-6
J: TRBJ2-7

CDR3: CASSSGGAHQYF
DNA: TGTGCCAGCAGCTCCGGAGGCGCTCACCAGTACTTC
size: -
D: -
V: TRBV21-1
J: TRBJ2-5

CDR3: CASSVGGAQSSYNEQFF
DNA: TGTGCCAGCAGCGTAGGAGGGGCTCAAAGCTCCTACAATGAGCAGTTCTTC
size: -
D: -
V: TRBV9
J: TRBJ2-1

CDR3: CASSQGQAYGYTF
DNA: TGTGCCAGCAGCCAGGGACAGGCGTATGGCTACACCTTC
size: -
D: TRBD1
V: TRBV13
J: TRBJ1-2

CDR3: CASSFVDTQYF
DNA: TGTGCCAGCAGTTTTGTTGATACGCAGTATTTT
size: -
D: -
V: TRBV12-3/TRBV12-4
J: TRBJ2-3

CDR3: CASSIPSGAGQETQYF
DNA: TGTGCCAGTAGTATACCATCGGGAGCGGGTCAAGAGACCCAGTACTTC
size: -
D: -
V: TRBV19
J: TRBJ2-5

CDR3: CASSLGGSDTQYF
DNA: TGTGCCAGCAGTTTGGGGGGGTCAGATACGCAGTATTTT
size: -
D: TRBD2
V: TRBV6-5
J: TRBJ2-3

CDR3: CASSPAGTAYEQYF
DNA: TGTGCCAGCAGTCCTGCCGGGACAGCGTACGAGCAGTACTTC
size: once
D: TRBD1
V: TRBV6-6
J: TRBJ2-7

CDR3: CASSFGTGDPYNEQFF
DNA: TGCGCCAGCAGCTTCGGGACAGGGGACCCCTACAATGAGCAGTTCTTC
size: -
D: TRBD1
V: TRBV5-1
J: TRBJ2-1

CDR3: CASSSAQGSSYNEQFF
DNA: TGCGCCAGCAGCTCCGCACAGGGAAGCTCCTACAATGAGCAGTTCTTC
size: medium-sized
D: -
V: TRBV5-1
J: TRBJ2-1

CDR3: CASSLTVDYGYTF
DNA: TGTGCCAGCAGTTTGACAGTAGACTATGGCTACACCTTC
size: -
D: -
V: TRBV12-3/TRBV12-4
J: TRBJ1-2

CDR3: CASSQRTSGGAAGELFF
DNA: TGTGCCAGCAGCCAAAGAACTAGCGGGGGGGCCGCCGGGGAGCTGTTTTTT
size: -
D: TRBD2
V: TRBV4-2
J: TRBJ2-2

CDR3: CASSLEQLTDTQYF
DNA: TGCGCCAGCAGCTTGGAACAGCTCACAGATACGCAGTATTTT
size: -
D: -
V: TRBV5-1
J: TRBJ2-3

CDR3: CASSIGGTANTEAFF
DNA: TGTGCCAGTAGTATCGGGGGCACAGCGAACACTGAAGCTTTCTTT
size: -
D: -
V: TRBV19
J: TRBJ1-1

CDR3: CASSLPGYYNSPLHF
DNA: TGTGCCAGCAGCCTCCCGGGCTACTATAATTCACCCCTCCACTTT
size: -
D: -
V: TRBV14
J: TRBJ1-6

CDR3: CASSESTQYF
DNA: TGTGCCAGCAGCGAAAGTACGCAGTATTTT
size: -
D: -
V: TRBV2
J: TRBJ2-3

CDR3: CASSETSGNPSVGTQYF
DNA: TGTGCCAGCTCTGAGACGTCCGGCAACCCATCGGTGGGGACCCAGTACTTC
size: -
D: -
V: TRBV18
J: TRBJ2-5

CDR3: CASSLLPASEPQHF
DNA: TGTGCCAGCAGCTTATTACCCGCTTCTGAGCCCCAGCATTTT
size: -
D: -
V: TRBV7-8
J: TRBJ1-5

CDR3: CASSLGSISGNTIYF
DNA: TGTGCCAGTAGTTTGGGGTCTATCTCTGGAAACACCATATATTTT
size: -
D: -
V: TRBV19
J: TRBJ1-3

CDR3: CASSDRGYGYTF
DNA: TGTGCCAGCAGTGACAGGGGCTATGGCTACACCTTC
size: -
D: TRBD1
V: TRBV12-3/TRBV12-4
J: TRBJ1-2

CDR3: CASSPAGIQYF
DNA: TGTGCCAGCAGCCCTGCAGGGATCCAGTACTTC
size: few
D: -
V: TRBV11-1
J: TRBJ2-5

CDR3: CASSQGFSSPLHF
DNA: TGCGCCAGCAGCCAAGGGTTTTCTTCACCCCTCCACTTT
size: -
D: -
V: TRBV4-1
J: TRBJ1-6

CDR3: CASSQDRKGNTIYF
DNA: TGCGCCAGCAGCCAAGATAGGAAGGGAAACACCATATATTTT
size: -
D: -
V: TRBV4-1
J: TRBJ1-3

CDR3: CSVEGSPDEKLFF
DNA: TGCAGCGTTGAAGGCAGCCCTGATGAAAAACTGTTTTTT
size: -
D: -
V: TRBV29-1
J: TRBJ1-4

CDR3: CASSESLINQPQHF
DNA: TGTGCCAGCAGTGAATCGCTTATCAATCAGCCCCAGCATTTT
size: -
D: -
V: TRBV6-1
J: TRBJ1-5

CDR3: CASSQEAGGGYGYTF
DNA: TGTGCCAGCAGCCAAGAGGCCGGGGGAGGGTATGGCTACACCTTC
size: -
D: -
V: TRBV3-1/TRBV3-2
J: TRBJ1-2

CDR3: CASSHGAGDYGYTF
DNA: TGCGCCAGCAGCCACGGCGCGGGAGACTATGGCTACACCTTC
size: once
D: -
V: TRBV4-1
J: TRBJ1-2

CDR3: CASSFTGGNTGELFF
DNA: TGTGCCAGCAGCTTCACAGGGGGTAACACCGGGGAGCTGTTTTTT
size: -
D: TRBD1
V: TRBV7-9
J: TRBJ2-2

CDR3: CATGPGTGIRTEAFF
DNA: TGTGCCACCGGTCCCGGGACAGGGATTCGCACTGAAGCTTTCTTT
size: -
D: TRBD1
V: TRBV6-5
J: TRBJ1-1

CDR3: CASSRGQTATNEKLFF
DNA: TGTGCCAGCTCACGGGGACAGACTGCAACTAATGAAAAACTGTTTTTT
size: -
D: TRBD1
V: TRBV18
J: TRBJ1-4

CDR3: CASSLITSGGWDNEQFF
DNA: TGTGCCAGCAGTTTAATCACTAGCGGGGGATGGGACAATGAGCAGTTCTTC
size: -
D: TRBD2
V: TRBV28
J: TRBJ2-1

CDR3: CASSRTGVGTEAFF
DNA: TGTGCCAGCAGCCGGACAGGGGTGGGCACTGAAGCTTTCTTT
size: -
D: TRBD1
V: TRBV11-3
J: TRBJ1-1

CDR3: CASSPRGAVSGYTF
DNA: TGTGCCAGCAGTCCTCGAGGGGCGGTGAGTGGCTACACCTTC
size: -
D: -
V: TRBV6-5
J: TRBJ1-2

CDR3: CSASTPSRGDIQYF
DNA: TGCAGTGCTAGTACCCCATCTCGGGGAGACATTCAGTACTTC
size: -
D: -
V: TRBV20-1
J: TRBJ2-4

CDR3: CSVQGQGGWETQYF
DNA: TGCAGCGTTCAAGGACAGGGTGGGTGGGAGACCCAGTACTTC
size: -
D: TRBD1
V: TRBV29-1
J: TRBJ2-5

CDR3: CASSPGTGEGRKLFF
DNA: TGTGCCAGCAGCCCAGGGACAGGGGAAGGGAGAAAACTGTTTTTT
size: -
D: TRBD1
V: TRBV11-2
J: TRBJ1-4